This T cell receptor beta chain was sequenced in a study of identical twins. TCRdb re-analysed the 5' RACE reads in MiXCR, keeping a single row per CDR3 protein. The sample shows some 900,000 distinct CDR3 sequences, approximately 13% of them seen only once. Every donor was a healthy Caucasian. The same data also contributed to another study, on yellow fever vaccine responses in identical twins.

The origin of this receptor is a woman aged 18-29 years in good health. The specimen sequenced was PBMCs.

The CDR3 sequence is CASSESRQGRSPLHF. CDR3 in DNA: TGCGCCAGCAGTGAGTCTCGACAGGGAAGATCACCCCTCCACTTT. This chain connects TRBV10-1 to TRBJ1-6, with 7 nucleotides matching TRBD1. Germline CDR1 and CDR2: WNHNN and SYGVQD (reference sequence). The V segment lost 0 bases and the J segment 10 bases; nucleotides outside the gene matches: 6. This CDR3 region has 15 residues.